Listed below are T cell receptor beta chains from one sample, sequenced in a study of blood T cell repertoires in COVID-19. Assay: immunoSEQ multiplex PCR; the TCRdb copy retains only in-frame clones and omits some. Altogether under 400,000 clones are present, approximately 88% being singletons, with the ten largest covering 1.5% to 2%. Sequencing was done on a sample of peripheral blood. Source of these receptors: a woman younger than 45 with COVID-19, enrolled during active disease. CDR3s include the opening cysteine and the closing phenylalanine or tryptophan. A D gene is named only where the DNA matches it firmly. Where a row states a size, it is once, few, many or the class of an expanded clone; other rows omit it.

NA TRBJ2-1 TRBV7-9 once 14 TGTGCCAGCAGCCGGGGGGCCGTCCTGGATGAGCAGTTCTTC CASSRGAVLDEQFF
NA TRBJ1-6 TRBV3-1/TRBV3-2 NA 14 TGTGCCAGCAGCCAAGGGAGGGTACGATCACCCCTCCACTTT CASSQGRVRSPLHF
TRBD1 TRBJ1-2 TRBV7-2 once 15 TGTGCCAGCAGCTCCCAACAGGGGGTCCTTTATGGCTACACCTTC CASSSQQGVLYGYTF
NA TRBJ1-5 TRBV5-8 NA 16 TGTGCCAGCAGCTTGGGGTCGGGCAGGGAACATCAGCCCCAGCATTTT CASSLGSGREHQPQHF
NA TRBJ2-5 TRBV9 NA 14 TGTGCCAGCAGCCCCCGGCGAGGCCAAGAGACCCAGTACTTC CASSPRRGQETQYF
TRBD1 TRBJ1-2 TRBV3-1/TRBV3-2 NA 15 TGTGCCAGCAGCAAGGGACAGGTCATTAACTATGGCTACACCTTC CASSKGQVINYGYTF
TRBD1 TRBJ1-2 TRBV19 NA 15 TGTGCCAGCGTTGGTGTGGGACAGGGGAACTATGGCTACACCTTC CASVGVGQGNYGYTF
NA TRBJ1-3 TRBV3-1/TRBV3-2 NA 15 TGTGCCAGCAGCCAAGATTGGGGCCCTGGAAACACCATATATTTT CASSQDWGPGNTIYF
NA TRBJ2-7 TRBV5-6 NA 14 TGTGCCAGCAGCCCTCAGACTAGCTCCTACGAGCAGTACTTC CASSPQTSSYEQYF
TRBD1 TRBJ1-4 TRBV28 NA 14 TGTGCCAGCAGCGCGACAGGGGGAAATGAAAAACTGTTTTTT CASSATGGNEKLFF
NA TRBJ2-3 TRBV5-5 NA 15 TGTGCCAGCAGCTTGAACAGGGTTGGCACAGATACGCAGTATTTT CASSLNRVGTDTQYF